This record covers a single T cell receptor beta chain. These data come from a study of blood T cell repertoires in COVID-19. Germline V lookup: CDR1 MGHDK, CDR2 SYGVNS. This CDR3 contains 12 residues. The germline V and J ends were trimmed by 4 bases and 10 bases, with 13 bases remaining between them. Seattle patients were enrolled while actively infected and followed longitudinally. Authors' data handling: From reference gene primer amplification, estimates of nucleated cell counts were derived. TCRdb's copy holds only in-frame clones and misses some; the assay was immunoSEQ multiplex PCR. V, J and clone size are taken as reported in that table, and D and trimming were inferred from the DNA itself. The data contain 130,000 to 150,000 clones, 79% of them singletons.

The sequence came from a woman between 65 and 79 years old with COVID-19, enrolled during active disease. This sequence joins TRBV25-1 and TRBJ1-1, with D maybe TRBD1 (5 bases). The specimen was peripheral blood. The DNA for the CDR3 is TGTGCCAGCAGTGGGGGGGTGCGTGTAGCTTTCTTT. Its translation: CASSGGVRVAFF.